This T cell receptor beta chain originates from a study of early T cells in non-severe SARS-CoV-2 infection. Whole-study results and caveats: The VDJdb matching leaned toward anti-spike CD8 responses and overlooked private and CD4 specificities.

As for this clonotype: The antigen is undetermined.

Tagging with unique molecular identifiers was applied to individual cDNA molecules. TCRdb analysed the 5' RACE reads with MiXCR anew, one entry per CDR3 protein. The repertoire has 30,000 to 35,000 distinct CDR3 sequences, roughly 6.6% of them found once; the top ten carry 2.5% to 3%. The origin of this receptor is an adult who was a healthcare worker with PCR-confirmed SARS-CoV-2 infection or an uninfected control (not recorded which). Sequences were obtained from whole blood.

The CDR3 loop reads CASSLSGTGHQPQHF. The CDR3 DNA follows: TGTGCCAGCAGTCTTTCCGGGACAGGGCATCAGCCCCAGCATTTT. The chain combines TRBV27 with TRBJ1-5; 9 bases line up with TRBD1. The CDR3 runs 15 residues. V gave up 5 bases and J gave up 5 bases; unmatched junction bases: 7. Germline CDR1 MNHEY, CDR2 SMNVEV (reference sequence).